This T cell receptor (beta chain) was documented in a study of identical twins. In TCRdb, the 5' RACE reads were re-called with MiXCR into one record per CDR3 protein. The data hold about 490,000 distinct CDR3 sequences, with roughly 15% observed a single time. These sequences were also reported in another study, on yellow fever vaccine responses in identical twins.

The specimen was CD4+ T cells sorted from blood. This clonotype was obtained from a woman between 18 and 30 years old in good health.

This chain's CDR3 is CATSRRNGPQETQYF. CDR3 nucleotide sequence: TGTGCCACCAGCAGGAGGAATGGGCCCCAAGAGACCCAGTACTTC. The chain has TRBV15 and TRBJ2-5; D gene unclear. Germline CDR1 is LNHNV and CDR2 is YYDKDF (reference sequence). With 3 bases removed from V and 1 base from J, the gap between germline ends came to 12 bases. CDR3 length: 15 residues.